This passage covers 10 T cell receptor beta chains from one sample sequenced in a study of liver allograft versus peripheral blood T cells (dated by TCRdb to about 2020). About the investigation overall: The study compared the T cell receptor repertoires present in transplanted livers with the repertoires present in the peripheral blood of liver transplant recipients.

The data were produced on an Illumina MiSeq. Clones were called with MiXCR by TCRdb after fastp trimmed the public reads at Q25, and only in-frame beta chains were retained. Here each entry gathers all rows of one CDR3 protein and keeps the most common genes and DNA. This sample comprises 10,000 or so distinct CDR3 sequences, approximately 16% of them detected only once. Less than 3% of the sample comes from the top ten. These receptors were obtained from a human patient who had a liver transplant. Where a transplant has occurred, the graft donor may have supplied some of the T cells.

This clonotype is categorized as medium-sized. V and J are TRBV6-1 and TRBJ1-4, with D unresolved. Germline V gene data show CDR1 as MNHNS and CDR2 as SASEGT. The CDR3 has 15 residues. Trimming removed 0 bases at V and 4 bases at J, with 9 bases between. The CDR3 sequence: CASSEALGRNEKLFF. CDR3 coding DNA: TGTGCCAGCAGTGAAGCGCTGGGCCGTAATGAAAAACTGTTTTTT.

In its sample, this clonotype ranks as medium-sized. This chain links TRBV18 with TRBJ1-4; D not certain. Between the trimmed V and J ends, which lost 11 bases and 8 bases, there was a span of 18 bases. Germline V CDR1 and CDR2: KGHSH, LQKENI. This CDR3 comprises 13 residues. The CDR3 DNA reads TGTGCCGCGACAAACAGCTCCACCGAAAAACTGTTTTTT. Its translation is CAATNSSTEKLFF.

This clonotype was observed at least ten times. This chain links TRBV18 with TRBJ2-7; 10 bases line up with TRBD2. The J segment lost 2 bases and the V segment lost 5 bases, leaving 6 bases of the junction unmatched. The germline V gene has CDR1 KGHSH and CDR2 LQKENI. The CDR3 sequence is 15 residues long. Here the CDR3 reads CASSSPGLATYEQYF. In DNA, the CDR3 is TGTGCCAGCTCATCTCCGGGACTAGCGACCTACGAGCAGTACTTC.

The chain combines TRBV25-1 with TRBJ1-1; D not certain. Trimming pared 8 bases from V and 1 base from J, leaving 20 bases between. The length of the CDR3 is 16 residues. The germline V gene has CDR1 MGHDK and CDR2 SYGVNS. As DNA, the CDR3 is TGTGCCAGCGCTAATCGGCTCGTGAACGAGAACACTGAAGCTTTCTTT. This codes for CASANRLVNENTEAFF.

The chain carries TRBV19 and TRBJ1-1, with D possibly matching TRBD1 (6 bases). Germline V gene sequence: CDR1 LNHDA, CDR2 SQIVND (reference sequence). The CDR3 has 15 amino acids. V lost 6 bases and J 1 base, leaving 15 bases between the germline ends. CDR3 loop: CASRRETGWNTEAFF. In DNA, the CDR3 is TGTGCCAGTAGGAGAGAAACAGGGTGGAACACTGAAGCTTTCTTT.

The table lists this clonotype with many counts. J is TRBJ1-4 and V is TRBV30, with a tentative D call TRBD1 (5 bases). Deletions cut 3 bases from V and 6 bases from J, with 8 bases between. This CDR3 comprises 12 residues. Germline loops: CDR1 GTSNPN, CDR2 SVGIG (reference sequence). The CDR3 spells CAWSAGDEKLFF. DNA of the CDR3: TGTGCCTGGAGCGCGGGGGATGAAAAACTGTTTTTT.

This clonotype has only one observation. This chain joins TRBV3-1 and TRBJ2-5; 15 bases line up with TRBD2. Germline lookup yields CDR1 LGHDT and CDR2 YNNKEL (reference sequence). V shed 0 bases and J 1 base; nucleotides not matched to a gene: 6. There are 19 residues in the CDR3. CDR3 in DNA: TGTGCCAGCAGCCAAGATTGGGGGACTAGCGGGGGGAGCCAAGAGACCCAGTACTTC. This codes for CASSQDWGTSGGSQETQYF.

The CDR3 loop is CASSLALDTEAFF. The CDR3, as DNA: TGTGCCAGCAGCTTGGCCTTGGACACTGAAGCTTTCTTT. The rearrangement links TRBV5-5 to TRBJ1-1; D gene unclear. The CDR3 loop spans 13 amino acids. Per the germline V gene, CDR1 is SGHKS and CDR2 is YYEKEE (reference sequence). V lost 0 bases, J lost 3 bases, and 6 bases lay in between.

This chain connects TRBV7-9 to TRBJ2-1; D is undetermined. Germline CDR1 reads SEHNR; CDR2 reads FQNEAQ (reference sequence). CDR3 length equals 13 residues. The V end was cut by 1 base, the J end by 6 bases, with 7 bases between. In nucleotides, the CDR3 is TGTGCCAGCAGCTTAGTGGCGATCAATGAGCAGTTCTTC. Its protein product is CASSLVAINEQFF. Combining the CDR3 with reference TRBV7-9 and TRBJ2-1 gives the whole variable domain DTGVSQNPRHKITKRGQNVTFRCDPISEHNRLYWYRQTLGQGPEFLTYFQNEAQLEKSRLLSDRFSAERPKGSFSTLEIQRTEQGDSAMYLCASSLVAINEQFFGPGTRLTVL.

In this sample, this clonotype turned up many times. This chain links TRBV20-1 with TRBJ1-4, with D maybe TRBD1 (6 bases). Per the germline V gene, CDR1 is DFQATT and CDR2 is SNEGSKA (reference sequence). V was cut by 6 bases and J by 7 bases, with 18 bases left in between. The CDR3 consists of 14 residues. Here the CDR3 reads CSAHYGGRFEKLFF. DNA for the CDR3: TGCAGTGCCCACTACGGGGGGCGCTTTGAAAAACTGTTTTTT.